The T cell receptor (beta chain) described here comes from a study of PD-1 blockade in classical Hodgkin lymphoma. Assay: immunoSEQ multiplex PCR; the TCRdb copy retains only in-frame clones and omits some. The data show 13,000 to 15,000 clones, with 82% seen just once and 4.1% held by the top ten. This CDR3 region has 14 residues. Germline V lookup: CDR1 SGHRS, CDR2 YFSETQ. V was trimmed by 4 bases and J by 8 bases, leaving 18 bases between them. Every single patient, without exception, relapsed after autologous stem cell transplantation, and brentuximab vedotin exposure varied. This sequence originates from a human donor with classical Hodgkin lymphoma. The sample consisted of peripheral blood mononuclear cells (PBMCs), taken at baseline. The chain couples TRBV5-1 to TRBJ1-2; tentatively, D is TRBD1 (5 bases). The CDR3 sequence: CASSTGDQRRGYTF. In DNA form, the CDR3 reads TGCGCCAGCAGCACCGGGGACCAAAGGCGCGGCTACACCTTC.